Below are 27 T cell receptor beta chains sequenced from a single sample in a study of shared clonotypes between healthy human individuals. Repertoires were generated with immunoSEQ multiplex PCR, while TCRdb's copy carries only in-frame clones and drops some. The sample carries roughly 680,000 clones, roughly two thirds recorded once. Sequenced input: memory CD4+ T cells sorted from blood. Subset specified: CD45RA-negative fraction. The receptors originated from a woman aged 30 to 39 in good health.

This clone has only a few counts. J is TRBJ1-4 and V is TRBV7-2; no definite D call. This CDR3 has 15 amino acids. The V and J ends lost 3 bases and 7 bases respectively, with 15 bases between them. Germline V gives CDR1 SGHTA, CDR2 FQGNSA. CDR3 loop: CASSFTPSVIEKLFF. CDR3 bases: TGTGCCAGCAGCTTCACCCCCAGCGTAATTGAAAAACTGTTTTTT.

This clone occurred once. The chain recombines TRBV7-9 with TRBJ1-1; D not certain. Germline V gene data show CDR1 as SEHNR and CDR2 as FQNEAQ (reference sequence). This CDR3 region has 14 residues. V was clipped by 0 bases and J by 6 bases, with 11 bases between them. CDR3: CASSLAGERAEAFF. The CDR3 nucleotides are TGTGCCAGCAGCTTAGCGGGAGAGAGGGCTGAAGCTTTCTTT.

Worth noting for this clone: A much bigger clone sits one base away, suggesting this may be a read error. The chain joins TRBV15 to TRBJ1-2, with no clear D. This CDR3 comprises 11 residues. The germline V and J ends were trimmed by 3 bases and 2 bases, with 1 base remaining between them. Looked up from germline, CDR1 is LNHNV and CDR2 is YYDKDF (reference sequence). Here the CDR3 reads CATSRNYGYTF. The CDR3, as DNA: TGTGCCACCAGCAGGAACTATGGCTACACCTTC.

The chain couples TRBV6-1 to TRBJ2-7; D gene ambiguous. Germline loops: CDR1 MNHNS, CDR2 SASEGT. V gave up 4 bases and J gave up 4 bases, with 20 bases separating them. There are 16 residues in the CDR3. CDR3 nucleotide sequence: TGTGCCAGCAGTGTTATCGCGGTTACCCCTTCTTACGAGCAGTACTTC. Its protein is CASSVIAVTPSYEQYF.

Worth noting for this clone: The junction differs from germline at one of its ends, possibly a read error. The CDR3 region has the DNA TGTGCCATCAGTGAGGGACAGTGGGCCTACGAGCAGTACTTC. Protein sequence: CAISEGQWAYEQYF. This sequence joins TRBV6-6 and TRBJ2-7; 7 bases map to TRBD1. CDR1 is MNHNY, CDR2 SVGAGI, per germline (reference sequence). The CDR3 length is 14 residues.

This chain uses TRBV28 with TRBJ1-1; unclear D gene. With 5 bases removed from V and 4 bases from J, the gap between germline ends came to 17 bases. CDR1 and CDR2 from the germline V gene are MDHEN and SYDVKM. The length of the CDR3 is 15 residues. The chain's CDR3 is CASSPPGQRTTEAFF. The CDR3, as DNA: TGTGCCAGCAGTCCCCCGGGTCAGAGGACCACTGAAGCTTTCTTT.

The rearrangement joins TRBV19 to TRBJ2-7; TRBD2 agrees at 14 bases. V shed 7 bases, J shed 4 bases, and the junction held 18 bases outside the gene matches. The CDR3 is 19 amino acids. Germline assignment: CDR1 LNHDA and CDR2 SQIVND (reference sequence). The CDR3 reads CASNLGGLAGEFLTYEQYF. CDR3 coding DNA: TGTGCCAGTAATCTTGGGGGACTAGCGGGAGAGTTTCTCACTTACGAGCAGTACTTC.

The chain has TRBV25-1 and TRBJ1-5; D may be TRBD1 (6 bases). CDR1 is MGHDK and CDR2 is SYGVNS in the germline V gene. CDR3 length equals 14 residues. V lost 6 bases, J lost 6 bases, and 15 bases lay in between. This chain's CDR3 is CASRDNRDGQPQHF. DNA of the CDR3: TGTGCCAGCAGAGATAACAGGGATGGTCAGCCCCAGCATTTT.

Concerning this clone: Only one base separates this from a far larger clonotype, so it likely reflects a read error. The chain recombines TRBV27 with TRBJ2-3; TRBD1 or TRBD2 may be the D gene (5 bases each). The CDR3 consists of 16 residues. Trimming left V 5 bases short and J 0 bases short, with 15 bases between. Germline CDR1 and CDR2: MNHEY and SMNVEV (reference sequence). CDR3 region: CASSLKGRGSTDTQYF. The CDR3 coding sequence is TGTGCCAGCAGTCTGAAGGGGCGAGGGAGCACAGATACGCAGTATTTT.

In this sample, this clone turned up many times. The chain employs TRBV4-1 and TRBJ2-3; 9 bases are a match to TRBD2. Trimming cost V 0 bases and J 5 bases; bases outside gene matches: 12. Germline-derived CDR1 and CDR2 are MGHRA and YSYEKL. The CDR3 spans 18 residues. CDR3: CASSQDTRTSAAGDTQYF. The CDR3 DNA reads TGCGCCAGCAGCCAAGATACAAGGACTAGCGCCGCCGGAGATACGCAGTATTTT.

This chain uses TRBV7-4 with TRBJ2-4; 9 bases line up with TRBD2. The CDR3 consists of 18 residues. CDR1 and CDR2 (germline): SGHVT, SQSDAQ. The J segment lost 0 bases and the V segment lost 5 bases, leaving 11 bases of the junction unmatched. The CDR3 sequence: CASSHNSGRPLAKNIQYF. Written as DNA, the CDR3 is TGTGCCAGCAGCCACAACAGCGGGAGGCCTCTAGCCAAAAACATTCAGTACTTC. The full variable domain, rest sourced from reference TRBV7-4 and TRBJ2-4, is GAGVSQSPRYKVAKRGRDVALRCDSISGHVTLYWYRQTLGQGSEVLTYSQSDAQRDKSGRPSGRFSAERPERSVSTLKIQRTEQGDSAVYLCASSHNSGRPLAKNIQYFGAGTRLSVL.

In this sample, this clone turned up a few times. This rearrangement joins TRBV7-3 to TRBJ2-1; 10 nucleotides line up with TRBD2. Germline CDR1 SGHTA, CDR2 FQGTGA. With 4 bases clipped from V and 7 bases from J, the junction kept 16 bases outside the gene matches. This CDR3 has 18 amino acids. The CDR3 region has the DNA TGTGCCAGCAGCTCCGCTAGGGTCACAGCGGGAGGGGGGAATGAGCAGTTCTTC. Protein sequence: CASSSARVTAGGGNEQFF. The variable domain in full, completed from reference TRBV7-3 and TRBJ2-1, reads GAGVSQTPSNKVTEKGKYVELRCDPISGHTALYWYRQSLGQGPEFLIYFQGTGAADDSGLPNDRFFAVRPEGSVSTLKIQRTERGDSAVYLCASSSARVTAGGGNEQFFGPGTRLTVL.

This sequence joins TRBV11-2 and TRBJ2-5; 9 positions agree with TRBD1. The CDR3 loop spans 16 amino acids. After removal of 1 base from V and 12 bases from J, the junction contained 15 bases not matched to a gene. CDR1 is SGHAT and CDR2 is FQNNGV in the germline V gene. In nucleotides, the CDR3 is TGTGCCAGCAGCTTAGTGGGGCGGGACAGGGCATTGCCGGAGTACTTC. Protein product: CASSLVGRDRALPEYF.

The gene calls are TRBV4-1 and TRBJ2-7; either TRBD1 or TRBD2 may supply D (6 bases each). Germline CDR1 reads MGHRA; CDR2 reads YSYEKL. Trimming stripped 2 bases from V and 6 bases from J, with 26 bases between. The CDR3 spans 18 residues. This CDR3 reads CASSQYAPDRSGAGEQYF. In DNA, the CDR3 is TGCGCCAGCAGCCAATATGCCCCGGACAGATCGGGGGCTGGCGAGCAGTACTTC.

This clone was observed a few times. This may be a read error, as it is one base from a much larger clone. Other DNA sequences in the sample encode the same CDR3. The V and J genes are TRBV5-1 and TRBJ2-1, with D possibly being TRBD2 (6 bases). CDR3 length: 15 residues. Between the trimmed V and J ends, which lost 0 bases and 0 bases, there was a span of 7 bases. Germline lookup yields CDR1 SGHRS and CDR2 YFSETQ. CDR3 loop: CASSLGSGSYNEQFF. The CDR3 DNA follows: TGCGCCAGCAGCTTGGGTAGCGGCTCCTACAATGAGCAGTTCTTC.

The V gene is TRBV19, the J gene TRBJ2-6; D is ambiguous. Germline assignment: CDR1 LNHDA and CDR2 SQIVND (reference sequence). With 7 bases removed from V and 4 bases from J, the gap between germline ends came to 14 bases. This CDR3 comprises 15 residues. CDR3 in amino acids: CASKEGSAGANVLTF. For the CDR3, the DNA is TGTGCCAGTAAAGAAGGGTCGGCGGGGGCCAACGTCCTGACTTTC.

This rearrangement joins TRBV6-6 to TRBJ2-1; possible D gene TRBD2, 6 bases. Trimming stripped 7 bases from V and 3 bases from J, with 10 bases between. This CDR3 comprises 13 residues. CDR1 is MNHNY, CDR2 SVGAGI, per germline (reference sequence). The CDR3 region has the DNA TGTGCCAGCACGCCGGGAGTCTACAATGAGCAGTTCTTC. Amino acids: CASTPGVYNEQFF.

The chain combines TRBV13 with TRBJ1-1; the match to TRBD1 covers 7 bases. The CDR3 runs 14 residues. J gave up 1 base and V 2 bases, and 1 base lay outside the gene matches. The V gene's germline CDR1 is PRHDT and CDR2 FYEKMQ (reference sequence). Here the CDR3 reads CASSLRQGNTEAFF. CDR3 nucleotides: TGTGCCAGCAGCTTACGACAGGGGAACACTGAAGCTTTCTTT.

The V and J genes are TRBV29-1 and TRBJ1-4; D possibly corresponds to TRBD1 (6 bases). The V end lost 3 bases, the J end lost 10 bases, and 12 bases lay between the germline ends. Germline V gives CDR1 SQVTM, CDR2 ANQGSEA. CDR3 size: 12 residues. CDR3 in amino acids: CSVEQGSAKLFF. As DNA, the CDR3 is TGCAGCGTTGAGCAGGGGAGCGCAAAACTGTTTTTT.

The chain has TRBV7-2 and TRBJ2-5; D might be TRBD1 (7 bases). Trimming pared 3 bases from V and 5 bases from J, leaving 16 bases between. Germline V lookup: CDR1 SGHTA, CDR2 FQGNSA. This CDR3 is 15 amino acids long. CDR3 DNA: TGTGCCAGCAGCTTTCGACAGGGAGGTCGGGAGACCCAGTACTTC. This translates into CASSFRQGGRETQYF.

This sequence joins TRBV7-6 and TRBJ2-7, with 7 bases identical to TRBD1. The ends lost 4 bases at V and 5 bases at J; junction bases unmatched: 11. CDR1 and CDR2 from the germline V gene are SGHVS and FNYEAQ. The CDR3 runs to 15 residues. CDR3 DNA sequence: TGTGCCAGCAGCTCACTGTCGGACAGGTACCACGAGCAGTACTTC. Translating gives CASSSLSDRYHEQYF.

This clone was counted once. The chain uses TRBV7-2 and TRBJ2-7; D gene unclear. This CDR3 region has 13 residues. The germline CDR1 and CDR2 sequences are SGHTA and FQGNSA. Trimming cost V 2 bases and J 2 bases, with 7 bases left between them. The CDR3 is CASSLFPAYEQYF. The CDR3 DNA reads TGTGCCAGCAGCTTATTCCCTGCCTACGAGCAGTACTTC.

This chain links TRBV27 with TRBJ2-7; the match to TRBD2 covers 7 bases. The CDR3 covers 15 residues. Germline V gene data show CDR1 as MNHEY and CDR2 as SMNVEV (reference sequence). V lost 5 bases to trimming and J lost 2 bases; unmatched junction nucleotides: 9. The CDR3, as DNA: TGTGCCAGCAGTAGCCGCGCTAGCGGACCCTACGAGCAGTACTTC. It specifies CASSSRASGPYEQYF.

In regard to this clone: This same CDR3 is encoded by further DNA sequences in the sample. V is TRBV11-2 and J is TRBJ1-4; maybe TRBD1 (5 bases). The germline V and J ends were trimmed by 3 bases and 1 base, with 6 bases remaining between them. Germline lookup yields CDR1 SGHAT and CDR2 FQNNGV. The CDR3 runs to 14 residues. CDR3 region: CASSFGGTNEKLFF. The CDR3 DNA is TGTGCCAGCAGCTTTGGGGGAACTAATGAAAAACTGTTTTTT.

This chain links TRBV29-1 with TRBJ2-1; D remains ambiguous. CDR1 is SQVTM and CDR2 is ANQGSEA in the germline V gene. This CDR3 region has 14 residues. Trimming removed 3 bases from V and 2 bases from J, with 11 bases in between. Here the CDR3 reads CSVDLGLTYNEQFF. The CDR3 nucleotides are TGCAGCGTTGATCTTGGGCTTACCTACAATGAGCAGTTCTTC.

V usage is TRBV11-2 and J usage is TRBJ2-5, with 8 bases lining up with TRBD2. CDR3 length equals 16 residues. CDR1 and CDR2 (germline): SGHAT, FQNNGV. Unmatched junction bases numbered 8, after V lost 4 bases and J lost 1 base. CDR3 sequence: CASSSWTSSSQETQYF. Here the CDR3 DNA reads TGTGCCAGCAGCTCCTGGACTAGCAGCTCCCAAGAGACCCAGTACTTC.

The chain employs TRBV5-4 and TRBJ1-4; TRBD1 might be the D (6 bases). The CDR3 is 15 residues long. CDR1 is SGHNT, CDR2 YYREEE, per germline (reference sequence). Trimming left V 0 bases short and J 5 bases short, with 11 bases between. The CDR3, as DNA: TGTGCCAGCAGCTTGGTTGGGGGGCCCAATGAAAAACTGTTTTTT. It encodes CASSLVGGPNEKLFF.